One sample yielded the 8 T cell receptor beta chains listed below, sequenced in a study of T cells after yellow fever vaccination. TCRdb re-analysed the 5' RACE reads in MiXCR, keeping a single row per CDR3 protein. The sample has roughly 30,000 distinct CDR3 sequences, approximately 10% seen once; the top ten hold more than 10%. The sample was PBMCs, either bulk or a sorted T-cell subset (CD4+, CD8+, memory, or dextramer-sorted; not recorded which), taken around 14 days after the first yellow fever vaccination. The receptors here all came from a man aged 18 to 30 who received the YFV17D yellow fever vaccine.

Many counts were recorded for this clonotype. The chain is built from TRBV7-2 and TRBJ1-4; D is unresolved. Between the trimmed V and J ends, which lost 5 bases and 4 bases, there was a span of 20 bases. The CDR3 runs 17 residues. Looked up from germline, CDR1 is SGHTA and CDR2 is FQGNSA. The CDR3 region has the DNA TGTGCCAGCAGCCCGCGACGAGGACTATACTATAATGAAAAACTGTTTTTT. Encoded protein: CASSPRRGLYYNEKLFF.

This clonotype was counted many times. The chain employs TRBV4-1 and TRBJ2-2, with a possible D match to TRBD2 (6 bases). V lost 7 bases and J 4 bases, leaving 13 bases between the germline ends. The CDR3 sequence is 14 residues long. Looked up from germline, CDR1 is MGHRA and CDR2 is YSYEKL. The CDR3 protein is CASNPGAGTGELFF. CDR3 bases: TGCGCCAGCAACCCGGGAGCGGGCACCGGGGAGCTGTTTTTT.

This clonotype came up many times. V is TRBV6-5 and J is TRBJ1-6; TRBD1 might be the D (6 bases). Germline V lookup: CDR1 MNHEY, CDR2 SVGAGI. V was pared by 6 bases and J by 14 bases, with 14 bases between. The CDR3 loop spans 12 amino acids. For the CDR3, the DNA is TGTGCCAGCAGAGAGTCTACAGGGACCCTCCACTTT. It is translated as CASRESTGTLHF.

This clonotype was seen repeatedly, ten times or more. The DNA of the CDR3 is TGTGCCAGCAGCCCGGGACCGACGGAAAACATTCAGTACTTC. It yields the protein CASSPGPTENIQYF. The rearrangement uses TRBV7-2 and TRBJ2-4; D may correspond to TRBD1 or TRBD2 (5 bases each). CDR3 length: 14 amino acids. Germline V CDR1 and CDR2: SGHTA, FQGNSA. Between the trimmed V and J ends, which lost 5 bases and 5 bases, there was a span of 13 bases.

This clonotype was counted at least ten times. V is TRBV29-1 and J is TRBJ1-1; weak D call: TRBD1 (5 bases). The CDR3 contains 13 residues. Germline loops: CDR1 SQVTM, CDR2 ANQGSEA. V was trimmed by 6 bases and J by 1 base, leaving 12 bases between them. CDR3 in DNA: TGCAGCGTAGCATCGGGGACGAACACTGAAGCTTTCTTT. Residues: CSVASGTNTEAFF.

This clonotype has a count of ten or more. V and J are TRBV12-3 or TRBV12-4 and TRBJ1-2, with D perhaps matching TRBD1 (5 bases). V gave up 6 bases and J gave up 7 bases, with 15 bases separating them. This CDR3 contains 13 residues. The CDR3 DNA is TGTGCCAGCAGAGCACCAGGGTCGAGTGGCTACACCTTC. Translating gives CASRAPGSSGYTF.

This clonotype was seen a few times. At one end the junction does not follow the germline gene, possibly because of a read error. The chain joins TRBV20-1 to TRBJ2-3; 8 bases agree with TRBD2. The CDR3 runs to 15 residues. Germline loops: CDR1 DFQATT, CDR2 SNEGSKA (reference sequence). The CDR3 reads CCAIGGAASTDTQYF. The CDR3, as DNA: TGCTGTGCTATCGGGGGGGCCGCTAGCACAGATACGCAGTATTTT.

This clonotype was observed at least ten times. The chain combines TRBV20-1 with TRBJ1-2; D uncertain. Trimming took off 3 bases at V and 13 bases at J, with 15 bases between the two ends. This CDR3 is built from 11 residues. Germline V CDR1 and CDR2: DFQATT, SNEGSKA (reference sequence). DNA of the CDR3: TGCAGTGCTAGGCCGGGAGTTTATGGCACCTTC. Translation: CSARPGVYGTF.